A single sample gave rise to the 28 T cell receptor beta chains below, sequenced in a study of shared clonotypes between healthy human individuals. Sequencing was performed with immunoSEQ multiplex PCR; in TCRdb, only in-frame clones are kept and a portion is missing. The sample has around 2,000,000 clones; 85% to 95% are singletons. The specimen sequenced was naive CD4+ T cells sorted from blood. The subset here: CD45RA+ positively selected. These receptors were obtained from a man younger than 35 in good health.

This chain connects TRBV6-1 to TRBJ1-4; D might be TRBD1 (6 bases). With 6 bases removed from V and 3 bases from J, the gap between germline ends came to 11 bases. The germline gives CDR1 MNHNS, CDR2 SASEGT. The CDR3 totals 14 residues. CDR3 sequence (DNA): TGTGCCAGCAGACAGGGAGTAGCTAATGAAAAACTGTTTTTT. Translating it yields CASRQGVANEKLFF.

This clone was seen only a few times. Other DNA sequences in this sample translate to the same CDR3. This chain joins TRBV15 and TRBJ2-7; D not resolved. CDR1 is LNHNV and CDR2 is YYDKDF in the germline V gene (reference sequence). The length of the CDR3 is 12 residues. Trimming stripped 0 bases from V and 3 bases from J, with 3 bases between. The CDR3 region is CATSREGYEQYF. As DNA, the CDR3 is TGTGCCACCAGCAGAGAAGGCTACGAGCAGTACTTC.

V gene TRBV11-2 combines with J gene TRBJ2-3; the match to TRBD2 covers 10 bases. There are 18 residues in the CDR3. CDR1 is SGHAT and CDR2 is FQNNGV in the germline V gene. V gave up 5 bases and J gave up 0 bases; unmatched junction bases: 11. CDR3 DNA: TGTGCCAGCAGCACAAAAGTGGGACTAGCGACCAGCACAGATACGCAGTATTTT. Protein: CASSTKVGLATSTDTQYF. The variable domain in full, with the rest retrieved from reference TRBV11-2 and TRBJ2-3, is EAGVAQSPRYKIIEKRQSVAFWCNPISGHATLYWYQQILGQGPKLLIQFQNNGVVDDSQLPKDRFSAERLKGVDSTLKIQPAKLEDSAVYLCASSTKVGLATSTDTQYFGPGTRLTVL.

This rearrangement joins TRBV18 to TRBJ2-5; no clear D. The end of the DNA aligns better with TRBJ2-7, so the J call may be wrong. The germline gives CDR1 KGHSH, CDR2 LQKENI. This CDR3 has 12 amino acids. The CDR3: CASSPLGHEQYF. The CDR3 region has the DNA TGTGCCAGCTCACCACTCGGGCACGAGCAGTACTTC.

CDR3 in DNA: TGTGCCAGCAGTCGACCTACAGCGGAGAACACTGAAGCTTTCTTT. Translating it yields CASSRPTAENTEAFF. V usage is TRBV28 and J usage is TRBJ1-1; D is unresolved. There are 15 residues in the CDR3. With 5 bases removed from V and 1 base from J, the gap between germline ends came to 14 bases. Germline values: CDR1 MDHEN, CDR2 SYDVKM.

This chain joins TRBV5-1 and TRBJ2-7; D not resolved. Trimming shortened V by 0 bases and J by 7 bases, and 14 bases separated the two germline ends. CDR3 length: 14 residues. CDR1 and CDR2 (germline): SGHRS, YFSETQ. The CDR3, as DNA: TGCGCCAGCAGCTTGGAGTGGTTTCTACGAGAGCAGTACTTC. It is translated as CASSLEWFLREQYF.

The chain links TRBV28 to TRBJ1-6; the D is unclear. CDR3 size: 12 residues. V shed 6 bases and J shed 10 bases, with 10 bases lying between them. Germline assignment: CDR1 MDHEN and CDR2 SYDVKM. CDR3 in amino acids: CASRISRSPLHF. CDR3 DNA: TGTGCCAGCAGAATCTCCCGCTCACCCCTCCACTTT.

As regards this clone: The sample carries other DNA sequences with the same CDR3. CDR3 region: CSVSQGVTEAFF. CDR3 nucleotides: TGCAGCGTTTCCCAGGGGGTCACTGAAGCTTTCTTT. The chain employs TRBV29-1 and TRBJ1-1, with 7 bases that match TRBD1. The CDR3 is 12 residues long. The germline gives CDR1 SQVTM, CDR2 ANQGSEA. The V segment lost 5 bases and the J segment 4 bases; nucleotides outside the gene matches: 4.

Remarks on this clone: Other DNA variants within this sample encode the same CDR3. This sequence joins TRBV5-4 and TRBJ2-5; possible D gene TRBD1, 5 bases. Germline values: CDR1 SGHNT, CDR2 YYREEE (reference sequence). This CDR3 spans 14 amino acids. With 2 bases removed from V and 2 bases from J, the gap between germline ends came to 10 bases. CDR3 loop: CASSFGRGQETQYF. CDR3 in DNA: TGTGCCAGCAGCTTTGGAAGGGGACAAGAGACCCAGTACTTC.

The V and J genes are TRBV7-2 and TRBJ1-6; no clear D gene. This CDR3 is 13 amino acids long. Between the trimmed V and J ends, which lost 3 bases and 9 bases, there was a span of 9 bases. Germline lookup yields CDR1 SGHTA and CDR2 FQGNSA. CDR3 nucleotide sequence: TGTGCCAGCAGCTTCGGTTTTCGTTCACCCCTCCACTTT. Protein product: CASSFGFRSPLHF.

The V gene is TRBV11-3, the J gene TRBJ2-5, with D perhaps matching TRBD1 (5 bases). V lost 2 bases to trimming and J lost 3 bases, with 10 bases between them. The CDR3 covers 14 residues. From germline, CDR1 is SGHNT and CDR2 YENEEA. For the CDR3, the DNA is TGTGCCAGCAGCTTATCGGGCAGGGAAGAGACCCAGTACTTC. Translated: CASSLSGREETQYF.

This sequence joins TRBV10-3 and TRBJ1-1; TRBD1 matches at 8 bases. The germline CDR1 and CDR2 sequences are ENHRY and SYGVKD. V shed 6 bases, J shed 3 bases, and the junction held 6 bases outside the gene matches. The CDR3 loop spans 14 amino acids. The CDR3 is CAISLDRADTEAFF. The DNA of the CDR3 is TGTGCCATCAGCTTGGACAGGGCCGACACTGAAGCTTTCTTT.

The V and J genes are TRBV9 and TRBJ1-1; TRBD1 matches 10 bases. V dropped 6 bases and J dropped 0; count of bases not matched to a gene: 14. This CDR3 comprises 18 residues. Germline V gene sequence: CDR1 SGDLS, CDR2 YYNGEE. CDR3 protein: CASNIRDRGEYVNTEAFF. The DNA for the CDR3 is TGTGCCAGCAACATCCGGGACAGGGGAGAATATGTGAACACTGAAGCTTTCTTT.

In the case of this clone: At one end, the junction sequence differs from germline, possibly due to a read error. The rearrangement uses TRBV6-6 and TRBJ2-7, with D perhaps being TRBD1 or TRBD2 (6 bases each). This CDR3 is 12 amino acids long. The V gene's germline CDR1 is MNHNY and CDR2 SVGAGI (reference sequence). CDR3 sequence: CASSYSGARGDF. CDR3 sequence (DNA): TGTGCCAGCAGTTACTCAGGGGCGAGGGGGGACTTC.

In its sample, this clone was seen once. The V call is TRBV5-1, the J call TRBJ2-5; 8 nucleotides agree with TRBD2. The V segment lost 4 bases and the J segment 1 base; nucleotides outside the gene matches: 12. This CDR3 contains 17 residues. Per the germline V gene, CDR1 is SGHRS and CDR2 is YFSETQ. CDR3 DNA sequence: TGCGCCAGCAGCCCAGGGGTACTAGCGGAGGGCCAAGAGACCCAGTACTTC. This codes for CASSPGVLAEGQETQYF.

The CDR3: CASSLVAGAGNEQFF. CDR3 nucleotide sequence: TGTGCCAGCAGCTTGGTAGCGGGGGCCGGCAATGAGCAGTTCTTC. This chain connects TRBV5-6 to TRBJ2-1, with 9 positions matching TRBD2. CDR3 length: 15 residues. The J segment lost 6 bases and the V segment lost 0 bases, leaving 4 bases of the junction unmatched. Germline V gene lookup returns CDR1 SGHDT and CDR2 YYEEEE.

The J gene is TRBJ1-2, the V gene TRBV5-4; TRBD1 aligns across 9 bases. Germline assignment: CDR1 SGHNT and CDR2 YYREEE (reference sequence). With 10 bases clipped from V and 8 bases from J, the junction kept 9 bases outside the gene matches. There are 12 residues in the CDR3. The CDR3 sequence: CAGKQGATGYTF. Written as DNA, the CDR3 is TGTGCCGGGAAACAGGGGGCGACGGGCTACACCTTC.

The chain employs TRBV6-1 and TRBJ2-1; D might be TRBD2 (5 bases). V lost 3 bases and J lost 1, with 16 bases in between. The CDR3 has 17 residues. From germline, CDR1 is MNHNS and CDR2 SASEGT. The CDR3 loop is CASSDPALPGSYNEQFF. The CDR3 coding sequence is TGTGCCAGCAGTGATCCAGCACTCCCGGGGTCCTACAATGAGCAGTTCTTC.

This chain connects TRBV7-2 to TRBJ1-2; D perhaps matches TRBD1 (5 bases). The CDR3 is 14 amino acids. The germline gives CDR1 SGHTA, CDR2 FQGNSA. V shed 5 bases and J shed 4 bases, with 14 bases lying between them. This CDR3 reads CASSLNDRGYGYTF. CDR3 nucleotide sequence: TGTGCCAGCAGCCTAAATGATAGGGGCTATGGCTACACCTTC. Together with reference TRBV7-2 and TRBJ1-2, the CDR3 gives the full variable domain: GAGVSQSPSNKVTEKGKDVELRCDPISGHTALYWYRQSLGQGLEFLIYFQGNSAPDKSGLPSDRFSAERTGGSVSTLTIQRTQQEDSAVYLCASSLNDRGYGYTFGSGTRLTVV.

The chain is built from TRBV15 and TRBJ2-1; TRBD2 aligns across 7 bases. The V gene end was trimmed by 0 bases and the J gene end by 12 bases; junction bases not matched to a gene: 5. Germline V gene sequence: CDR1 LNHNV, CDR2 YYDKDF (reference sequence). The CDR3 is 13 residues long. CDR3 bases: TGTGCCACCAGCAGAGAAGCGGGGTTGTCGCAGTTCTTC. Translated: CATSREAGLSQFF.

The gene calls are TRBV5-1 and TRBJ1-1, with 10 bases lining up with TRBD1. The CDR3 consists of 15 residues. Trimming cost V 4 bases and J 3 bases; bases outside gene matches: 6. In germline, CDR1 is SGHRS, CDR2 YFSETQ. CDR3 coding DNA: TGCGCCAGCAGCGCTCCGGGACAGGGGTACACTGAAGCTTTCTTT. This codes for CASSAPGQGYTEAFF.

This rearrangement joins TRBV30 to TRBJ1-1, with D possibly being TRBD1 (5 bases). The CDR3 spans 12 residues. Germline values: CDR1 GTSNPN, CDR2 SVGIG (reference sequence). Trimming stripped 5 bases from V and 10 bases from J, with 17 bases between. CDR3: CAWEPGTSGAFF. The CDR3 region has the DNA TGTGCCTGGGAGCCCGGGACTAGCGGAGCTTTCTTT.

Only one count was recorded for this clone. This rearrangement joins TRBV6-6 to TRBJ2-7; D might be TRBD1 or TRBD2, each matching 5 bases. Trimming took off 1 base at V and 2 bases at J, with 9 bases between the two ends. The CDR3 has 14 residues. Germline loops: CDR1 MNHNY, CDR2 SVGAGI (reference sequence). CDR3 residues: CASSYLTGPYEQYF. The CDR3 DNA reads TGTGCCAGCAGTTACTTAACGGGACCCTACGAGCAGTACTTC.

The chain combines TRBV18 with TRBJ2-3, with a tentative D call TRBD2 (6 bases). The germline CDR1 and CDR2 sequences are KGHSH and LQKENI. The CDR3 contains 16 residues. V lost 2 bases, J lost 0 bases, and 12 bases lay in between. The CDR3 is CASSPMTGTSTDTQYF. The DNA of the CDR3 is TGTGCCAGCTCACCAATGACTGGGACTAGCACAGATACGCAGTATTTT. The entire variable domain, with the rest obtained from reference TRBV18 and TRBJ2-3, is as follows: NAGVMQNPRHLVRRRGQEARLRCSPMKGHSHVYWYRQLPEEGLKFMVYLQKENIIDESGMPKERFSAEFPKEGPSILRIQQVVRGDSAAYFCASSPMTGTSTDTQYFGPGTRLTVL.

This sequence joins TRBV11-2 and TRBJ2-1; tentative D call: TRBD2 (5 bases). The V end was cut by 2 bases, the J end by 0 bases, with 8 bases between. Germline V lookup: CDR1 SGHAT, CDR2 FQNNGV. This CDR3 is 15 amino acids long. The DNA of the CDR3 is TGTGCCAGCAGCTTAAGGAGGTACTCCTACAATGAGCAGTTCTTC. This encodes CASSLRRYSYNEQFF.

The chain recombines TRBV2 with TRBJ1-1; D remains ambiguous. Trimming removed 4 bases from V and 6 bases from J, with 6 bases in between. Germline V gene data show CDR1 as SNHLY and CDR2 as FYNNEI. CDR3 length: 11 amino acids. In nucleotides, the CDR3 is TGTGCCAGCAGTGTATTCGCTGAAGCTTTCTTT. This translates into CASSVFAEAFF.

This chain links TRBV28 with TRBJ1-3; D gene uncertain. The CDR3 has 14 residues. The germline gives CDR1 MDHEN, CDR2 SYDVKM. Trimming cost V 5 bases and J 4 bases, with 12 bases left between them. The CDR3 bases are TGTGCCAGCAGTATCAGTAGACCCGGAAACACCATATATTTT. Its protein is CASSISRPGNTIYF.

This rearrangement joins TRBV5-5 to TRBJ1-3; 9 positions match TRBD1. Trimming took 2 bases from V and 4 from J; bases not matched to a gene: 7. This CDR3 region has 16 residues. Germline-derived CDR1 and CDR2 are SGHKS and YYEKEE (reference sequence). The CDR3, as DNA: TGTGCCAGCAGCTTATTTTGGACAGGGGTGGGAAACACCATATATTTT. Its translation is CASSLFWTGVGNTIYF.